A single sample gave rise to the 12 T cell receptor beta chains below, sequenced in a study of T cell responses to AZD1222 COVID-19 vaccine. Some clones are missing from TCRdb's copy, which holds only in-frame ones; the method was immunoSEQ multiplex PCR. This sample carries about 140,000 clones, roughly 90% of them seen once, and the ten largest clones take about 1.5%. This sample comprised peripheral blood, obtained on day 0 of AZD1222 vaccination. The receptors originated from an adult in good health.

This chain links TRBV20-1 with TRBJ1-1; D is unresolved. The V and J ends lost 1 base and 6 bases respectively, with 6 bases between them. The CDR3 runs to 11 residues. Germline CDR1 is DFQATT and CDR2 is SNEGSKA (reference sequence). The CDR3, as DNA: TGCAGTGCTAGAGGTACAGCTGAAGCTTTCTTT. Protein sequence: CSARGTAEAFF.

The chain carries TRBV28 and TRBJ2-7, with no clear D. The CDR3 is 14 residues long. Germline CDR1 and CDR2: MDHEN and SYDVKM. Deletions cut 3 bases from V and 2 bases from J, with 11 bases between. The CDR3 nucleotides read TGTGCCAGCAGTTTCGTTGGCAGTCCCTACGAGCAGTACTTC. This encodes CASSFVGSPYEQYF.

The chain carries TRBV10-2 and TRBJ2-1; D remains unclear. Germline V CDR1 and CDR2: WSHSY, SAAADI. This CDR3 is built from 15 residues. Trimming pared 2 bases from V and 6 bases from J, leaving 14 bases between. The CDR3 protein is CASSERMVLGNEQFF. The CDR3 bases are TGCGCCAGCAGTGAGAGAATGGTTCTGGGCAATGAGCAGTTCTTC.

The chain uses TRBV9 and TRBJ1-3; 7 positions match TRBD1. The V segment lost 2 bases and the J segment 4 bases; nucleotides outside the gene matches: 9. Germline V gene lookup returns CDR1 SGDLS and CDR2 YYNGEE. This CDR3 spans 16 amino acids. CDR3 coding DNA: TGTGCCAGCAGCGTCCTACCCGACAGGGTCGGAAACACCATATATTTT. This translates into CASSVLPDRVGNTIYF.

This clone has only one observation. This chain uses TRBV28 with TRBJ1-5, with D hard to call. The ends were cut back, 7 bases at V and 0 bases at J, with 13 bases in the middle. CDR1 and CDR2 (germline): MDHEN, SYDVKM. This CDR3 has 15 residues. DNA of the CDR3: TGTGCCAGCATTCCCGGCGGCGGTAGCAATCAGCCCCAGCATTTT. Translation: CASIPGGGSNQPQHF.

In its sample, this clone was seen once. The chain joins TRBV6-2 or TRBV6-3 to TRBJ2-3; the D is unclear. This CDR3 has 14 amino acids. Germline loops: CDR1 MNHEY, CDR2 SVGEGT. V was pared by 2 bases and J by 7 bases, with 13 bases between. The chain's CDR3 is CASSYLKFLYTQYF. In nucleotides, the CDR3 is TGTGCCAGCAGTTACCTAAAGTTCCTCTATACGCAGTATTTT.

This chain uses TRBV2 with TRBJ1-2; a possible D gene is TRBD1 (5 bases). The CDR3 consists of 16 residues. Germline-derived CDR1 and CDR2 are SNHLY and FYNNEI. Between the trimmed V and J ends, which lost 4 bases and 4 bases, there was a span of 19 bases. The CDR3: CASSGSAGSFLYGYTF. The CDR3 nucleotides read TGTGCCAGCAGTGGTTCGGCAGGGAGCTTTCTCTATGGCTACACCTTC. Complete variable domain (other parts from reference TRBV2 and TRBJ1-2): EPEVTQTPSHQVTQMGQEVILRCVPISNHLYFYWYRQILGQKVEFLVSFYNNEISEKSEIFDDQFSVERPDGSNFTLKIRSTKLEDSAMYFCASSGSAGSFLYGYTFGSGTRLTVV.

This chain links TRBV30 with TRBJ1-2; a weak D match, TRBD1 (6 bases). The CDR3 consists of 15 residues. V was shortened by 0 bases and J by 1 base, with 12 bases between the two germline ends. Germline values: CDR1 GTSNPN, CDR2 SVGIG (reference sequence). For the CDR3, the DNA is TGTGCCTGGAGTGTATTATGGGACATTAACTATGGCTACACCTTC. Protein sequence: CAWSVLWDINYGYTF.

The chain employs TRBV6-6 and TRBJ1-1, with a weak D call TRBD1 (6 bases). The CDR3 runs 15 residues. V was cut by 8 bases and J by 6 bases, with 22 bases left in between. From germline, CDR1 is MNHNY and CDR2 SVGAGI (reference sequence). The chain's CDR3 is CASGRPQGTLAEAFF. The CDR3 DNA reads TGTGCCAGCGGACGCCCACAGGGAACGTTGGCTGAAGCTTTCTTT.

This chain joins TRBV5-6 and TRBJ1-5; D ambiguous. Germline V gene lookup returns CDR1 SGHDT and CDR2 YYEEEE. V lost 0 bases and J lost 11, with 12 bases in between. CDR3 length: 13 amino acids. The CDR3 loop is CASSLGFVESQHF. In DNA, the CDR3 is TGTGCCAGCAGCTTGGGGTTTGTCGAGTCCCAGCATTTT.

The chain combines TRBV2 with TRBJ1-5; D not resolved. This CDR3 spans 14 amino acids. V lost 3 bases and J lost 5, with 11 bases in between. In germline, CDR1 is SNHLY, CDR2 FYNNEI. Here the CDR3 DNA reads TGTGCCAGCAGTGACTTGGCCACAGATCAGCCCCAGCATTTT. This translates into CASSDLATDQPQHF.

V and J are TRBV2 and TRBJ2-7; D may be TRBD1 (6 bases). Trimming removed 5 bases at V and 4 bases at J, with 15 bases between. The germline V gene has CDR1 SNHLY and CDR2 FYNNEI. The CDR3 is 14 residues long. The CDR3 DNA is TGTGCCAGCAGTCAGACAGGCTACATTTACGAGCAGTACTTC. This codes for CASSQTGYIYEQYF.